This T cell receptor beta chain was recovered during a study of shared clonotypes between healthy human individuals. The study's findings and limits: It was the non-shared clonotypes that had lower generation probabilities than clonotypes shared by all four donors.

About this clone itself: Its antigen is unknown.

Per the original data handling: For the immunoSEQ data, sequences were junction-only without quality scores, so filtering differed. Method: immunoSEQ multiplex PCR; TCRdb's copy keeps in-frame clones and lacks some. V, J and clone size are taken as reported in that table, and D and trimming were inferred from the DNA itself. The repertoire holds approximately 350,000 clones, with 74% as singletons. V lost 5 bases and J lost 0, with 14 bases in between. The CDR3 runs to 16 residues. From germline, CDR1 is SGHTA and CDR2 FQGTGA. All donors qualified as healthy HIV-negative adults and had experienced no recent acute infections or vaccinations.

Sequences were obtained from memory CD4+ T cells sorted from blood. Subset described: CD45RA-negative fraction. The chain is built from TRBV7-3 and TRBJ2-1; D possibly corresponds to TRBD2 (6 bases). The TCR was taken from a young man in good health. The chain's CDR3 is CASSPRGGSSYNEQFF. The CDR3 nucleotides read TGTGCCAGCAGCCCGCGGGGTGGGAGCTCCTACAATGAGCAGTTCTTC.